These 30 T cell receptor beta chains share one sample of origin, sequenced in a study of CD8 T cells in Susac syndrome. Random hexamers were used to reverse transcribe an amount of roughly 0.5 to 1 ug RNA. TCRdb independently ran MiXCR on the immunoSEQ multiplex PCR reads; one entry per CDR3 protein. Altogether fewer than 150,000 distinct CDR3 sequences are present, roughly 94% being singletons, with the ten largest covering over 0.15%. The source material was CD8+ T cells from PBMCs. The receptors were sampled from a human donor with Susac syndrome.

J is TRBJ1-2 and V is TRBV7-9, with TRBD1 identical over 10 bases. V shed 0 bases, J shed 6 bases, and the junction held 4 bases outside the gene matches. The CDR3 consists of 15 residues. The V gene's germline CDR1 is SEHNR and CDR2 FQNEAQ (reference sequence). CDR3 nucleotide sequence: TGTGCCAGCAGCTTAGCGACCGGGACAGGGGATGGCTACACCTTC. Amino acid sequence: CASSLATGTGDGYTF.

The chain carries TRBV20-1 and TRBJ2-1; 13 nucleotides align to TRBD2. The ends lost 8 bases at V and 8 bases at J; junction bases unmatched: 9. The germline CDR1 and CDR2 sequences are DFQATT and SNEGSKA (reference sequence). This CDR3 is built from 14 residues. This CDR3 reads CSFAGLAGDHEQFF. CDR3 DNA: TGCAGTTTCGCCGGACTAGCGGGAGATCATGAGCAGTTCTTC.

Regarding this clonotype: Because the CDR3 is missing its conserved closing phenylalanine or tryptophan, this is likely a read error. The chain links TRBV13 to TRBJ2-1; tentatively, D is TRBD2 (6 bases). Germline V gene sequence: CDR1 PRHDT, CDR2 FYEKMQ (reference sequence). V shed 3 bases and J shed 12 bases, with 24 bases lying between them. The length of the CDR3 is 16 residues. CDR3 sequence (DNA): TGTGCCAGCAGCTTCGGCGGCGCCGGGGGTCTGGATGGGCAGTTCTTG. Translation gives CASSFGGAGGLDGQFL.

The chain is built from TRBV5-4 and TRBJ1-2; no definite D call. Germline V CDR1 and CDR2: SGHNT, YYREEE (reference sequence). The CDR3 extends over 14 amino acids. The DNA for the CDR3 is TGTGCTTTTAGTGGGCCGTTATTAAACTATGGCTACACCTTC. The encoded protein is CAFSGPLLNYGYTF.

The chain recombines TRBV19 with TRBJ2-1; the match to TRBD2 covers 8 bases. The CDR3 is 12 residues long. The germline V gene encodes CDR1 LNHDA and CDR2 SQIVND (reference sequence). The J segment lost 4 bases and the V segment lost 10 bases, leaving 3 bases of the junction unmatched. The CDR3 DNA is TGTGCCATCTCTAGCGGGTACAATGAGCAGTTCTTC. It translates to CAISSGYNEQFF.

This rearrangement joins TRBV28 to TRBJ2-5, with D uncertain. V lost 3 bases and J lost 0, with 11 bases in between. Germline V CDR1 and CDR2: MDHEN, SYDVKM. CDR3 length equals 15 residues. The CDR3 loop is CASSFPVNDQETQYF. The CDR3 nucleotides are TGTGCCAGCAGTTTCCCAGTAAACGACCAAGAGACCCAGTACTTC.

The rearrangement links TRBV11-3 to TRBJ2-7; D unresolved. From germline, CDR1 is SGHNT and CDR2 YENEEA. The CDR3 totals 13 residues. Trimming removed 4 bases at V and 2 bases at J, with 9 bases between. Here the CDR3 reads CASSSLSTYEQYF. CDR3 coding DNA: TGTGCCAGCAGCTCACTCTCGACCTACGAGCAGTACTTC.

This sequence joins TRBV29-1 and TRBJ1-1; D unresolved. Trimming cost V 5 bases and J 2 bases, with 9 bases left between them. Germline V gene lookup returns CDR1 SQVTM and CDR2 ANQGSEA. This CDR3 is built from 12 residues. The CDR3 reads CSVLPPNTEAFF. The DNA for the CDR3 is TGCAGCGTTTTACCTCCCAACACTGAAGCTTTCTTT.

The CDR3 DNA reads TGTGCCAGTAGTGACTCAGGTAACAATGAGCAGTTCTTC. It specifies CASSDSGNNEQFF. The chain has TRBV19 and TRBJ2-1; no clear D. Germline assignment: CDR1 LNHDA and CDR2 SQIVND (reference sequence). The CDR3 extends over 13 amino acids. V lost 5 bases, J lost 5 bases, and 10 bases lay in between.

The gene calls are TRBV14 and TRBJ2-5; either TRBD1 or TRBD2 may fit D (5 bases each). Looked up from germline, CDR1 is SGHDN and CDR2 is FVKESK. This CDR3 comprises 13 residues. Trimming stripped 1 base from V and 4 bases from J, with 7 bases between. The chain's CDR3 is CASSQVGGETQYF. CDR3 DNA sequence: TGTGCCAGCAGCCAAGTTGGGGGAGAGACCCAGTACTTC.

The chain combines TRBV30 with TRBJ2-7, with D perhaps assigned TRBD1 or TRBD2 (5 bases each). The germline V gene has CDR1 GTSNPN and CDR2 SVGIG (reference sequence). The CDR3 runs to 13 residues. The CDR3 nucleotides are TGTGCGAGGGACCGGACCGATTCCTACGAGCAGTACTTC. Its protein is CARDRTDSYEQYF.

V gene TRBV9 combines with J gene TRBJ2-5, with a weak D call TRBD1 (6 bases). Germline lookup yields CDR1 SGDLS and CDR2 YYNGEE. V lost 2 bases and J 0 bases, leaving 17 bases between the germline ends. The CDR3 length is 17 residues. The CDR3, as DNA: TGTGCCAGCAGCGTGGCTCAGGGGCGCTCGTACCAAGAGACCCAGTACTTC. Translation gives CASSVAQGRSYQETQYF. The whole variable domain, remainder taken from reference TRBV9 and TRBJ2-5, is DSGVTQTPKHLITATGQRVTLRCSPRSGDLSVYWYQQSLDQGLQFLIQYYNGEERAKGNILERFSAQQFPDLHSELNLSSLELGDSALYFCASSVAQGRSYQETQYFGPGTRLLVL.

This chain joins TRBV20-1 and TRBJ2-7; the D gene is possibly TRBD2 (6 bases). The V end was cut by 6 bases, the J end by 4 bases, with 19 bases between. CDR1 DFQATT and CDR2 SNEGSKA come from the germline V gene (reference sequence). The CDR3 covers 14 residues. The CDR3 region is CSASPTSRFYEQYF. The DNA of the CDR3 is TGCAGTGCGAGCCCAACTAGCAGATTTTACGAGCAGTACTTC.

The CDR3 nucleotides read TGTGCCAGCCGGGGCGGGATAGCAGATACGCAGTATTTT. Protein: CASRGGIADTQYF. The chain couples TRBV12-3 or TRBV12-4 to TRBJ2-3; D might be TRBD2 (6 bases). The CDR3 totals 13 residues. Trimming stripped 8 bases from V and 4 bases from J, with 13 bases between.

The chain employs TRBV7-9 and TRBJ2-2; 15 nucleotides align to TRBD2. Germline V lookup: CDR1 SEHNR, CDR2 FQNEAQ (reference sequence). This CDR3 is 19 amino acids long. The V and J ends lost 5 bases and 4 bases, in that order; junction bases with no gene match: 11. CDR3 DNA: TGTGCCAGCAGCCGAGATCGGACTAGCGGGAGGGCCACCACCGGGGAGCTGTTTTTT. The encoded protein is CASSRDRTSGRATTGELFF.

The chain couples TRBV12-3 or TRBV12-4 to TRBJ2-1, with 10 bases lining up with TRBD1. The CDR3 covers 15 residues. V was clipped by 1 base and J by 7 bases; unmatched bases: 4. The CDR3 loop reads CASSLGDRGWNEQFF. Here the CDR3 DNA reads TGTGCCAGCAGTTTAGGGGACAGGGGCTGGAATGAGCAGTTCTTC.

The gene calls are TRBV11-2 and TRBJ2-1; D uncertain. The CDR3 has 11 residues. Between the trimmed V and J ends, which lost 0 bases and 12 bases, there was a span of 6 bases. CDR1 is SGHAT, CDR2 FQNNGV, per germline. The CDR3 DNA reads as TGTGCCAGCAGCTTAGATTCAAGGCAGTTCTTC. Protein: CASSLDSRQFF. Full variable domain (outside the CDR3, taken from reference TRBV11-2 and TRBJ2-1): EAGVAQSPRYKIIEKRQSVAFWCNPISGHATLYWYQQILGQGPKLLIQFQNNGVVDDSQLPKDRFSAERLKGVDSTLKIQPAKLEDSAVYLCASSLDSRQFFGPGTRLTVL.

The chain has TRBV9 and TRBJ2-1; TRBD1 aligns across 7 bases. Germline V lookup: CDR1 SGDLS, CDR2 YYNGEE. The V and J ends lost 4 bases and 8 bases, in that order; junction bases with no gene match: 12. There are 15 residues in the CDR3. The CDR3 is CASSSTGAGTDEQFF. For the CDR3, the DNA is TGTGCCAGCAGCTCCACAGGGGCAGGGACGGATGAGCAGTTCTTC. Combining the CDR3 with reference TRBV9 and TRBJ2-1 gives the whole variable domain DSGVTQTPKHLITATGQRVTLRCSPRSGDLSVYWYQQSLDQGLQFLIQYYNGEERAKGNILERFSAQQFPDLHSELNLSSLELGDSALYFCASSSTGAGTDEQFFGPGTRLTVL.

The J gene is TRBJ1-5, the V gene TRBV5-6; D is perhaps TRBD1 (5 bases). CDR1 is SGHDT, CDR2 YYEEEE, per germline. V was clipped by 4 bases and J by 2 bases, with 10 bases between them. CDR3 length: 14 amino acids. In DNA, the CDR3 is TGTGCCAGCAGCGGGGGAATCGGCAATCAGCCCCAGCATTTT. It codes for CASSGGIGNQPQHF.

This clonotype was seen more than once but under ten times. The V call is TRBV19, the J call TRBJ1-2; D is unresolved. The CDR3 loop spans 11 amino acids. V shed 5 bases and J shed 4 bases, with 5 bases lying between them. In germline, CDR1 is LNHDA, CDR2 SQIVND (reference sequence). The CDR3 sequence is CASSPSYGYTF. DNA for the CDR3: TGTGCCAGTAGTCCCTCCTATGGCTACACCTTC.

In its sample, this clonotype was seen once. The chain combines TRBV4-1 with TRBJ1-2, with no clear D. Germline V gives CDR1 MGHRA, CDR2 YSYEKL. The V gene lost 1 base and the J gene lost 8 bases, with 5 bases spanning the gap. This CDR3 comprises 11 residues. CDR3 sequence reads: CASSQALGYTF. As DNA, the CDR3 is TGCGCCAGCAGCCAAGCCCTCGGCTACACCTTC.

This chain links TRBV27 with TRBJ2-2; D is unclear. Trimming stripped 2 bases from V and 4 bases from J, with 11 bases between. The CDR3 runs to 15 residues. Per the germline V gene, CDR1 is MNHEY and CDR2 is SMNVEV (reference sequence). CDR3 sequence reads: CASSLDQVITGELFF. The DNA of the CDR3 is TGTGCCAGCAGTTTAGATCAGGTGATCACCGGGGAGCTGTTTTTT.

The chain is built from TRBV27 and TRBJ2-5; 7 bases match TRBD1. CDR1 and CDR2 from the germline V gene are MNHEY and SMNVEV (reference sequence). This CDR3 contains 15 residues. V shed 5 bases, J shed 5 bases, and the junction held 11 bases outside the gene matches. The CDR3 DNA follows: TGTGCCAGCAGTCCCCGGACAGGACAGACGGAGACCCAGTACTTC. As protein: CASSPRTGQTETQYF.

The CDR3 sequence: CASSKFRGPYEQYF. As DNA, the CDR3 is TGTGCCAGCAGCAAATTTCGGGGACCCTACGAGCAGTACTTC. V and J are TRBV21-1 and TRBJ2-7; the D call in the table, TRBD1, was not verified against the DNA. TRBV21-1 is classified as a pseudogene. CDR3 length: 14 residues.

Concerning this clonotype itself: The junction departs from germline at one end; a sequencing error may be responsible. The V gene is TRBV30, the J gene TRBJ1-2; perhaps TRBD1 as D (5 bases). This CDR3 spans 11 amino acids. CDR1 GTSNPN and CDR2 SVGIG come from the germline V gene (reference sequence). The CDR3 DNA reads TGTGCCGGGAGGGGAGGAGATGGCTACACCTTC. This sequence encodes CAGRGGDGYTF.

CDR3 sequence (DNA): TGCGCCAGCAGCCATTACGATCTTGGGGACACTGAAGCTTTCTTT. This translates into CASSHYDLGDTEAFF. The rearrangement joins TRBV4-1 to TRBJ1-1; D remains ambiguous. Deletions cut 3 bases from V and 3 bases from J, with 14 bases between. The CDR3 runs 15 residues. Per the germline V gene, CDR1 is MGHRA and CDR2 is YSYEKL.

The rearrangement uses TRBV13 and TRBJ2-2; 7 bases are shared with TRBD2. The V segment lost 1 base and the J segment 3 bases; nucleotides outside the gene matches: 8. CDR1 is PRHDT and CDR2 is FYEKMQ in the germline V gene (reference sequence). The CDR3 is made up of 17 amino acids. The CDR3 protein is CASSLAPGGGYTGELFF. CDR3 in DNA: TGTGCCAGCAGCTTAGCTCCCGGCGGGGGTTACACCGGGGAGCTGTTTTTT.

The rearrangement uses TRBV28 and TRBJ2-2; 11 bases fit TRBD1. Germline V CDR1 and CDR2: MDHEN, SYDVKM. Germline trimming cut 4 bases from V and 4 bases from J; bases unmatched to any gene: 5. CDR3 length: 16 residues. The CDR3 region has the DNA TGTGCCAGCAGTTCTGGACAGGGGGCGACCACCGGGGAGCTGTTTTTT. It encodes CASSSGQGATTGELFF.

This sequence joins TRBV7-9 and TRBJ2-7; 7 bases are shared with TRBD1. Germline CDR1 reads SEHNR; CDR2 reads FQNEAQ (reference sequence). This CDR3 comprises 14 residues. V shed 5 bases and J 6 bases; nucleotides not matched to a gene: 10. The CDR3, as DNA: TGTGCCAGCAGCCAGGACAGGACCTTGGGCGAGCAGTACTTC. Amino acids: CASSQDRTLGEQYF.

CDR3 in amino acids: CASSVGSPVGTEAFF. As DNA, the CDR3 is TGTGCCAGCAGCGTCGGGTCTCCTGTGGGCACTGAAGCTTTCTTT. This chain uses TRBV5-6 with TRBJ1-1; D is unclear. The CDR3 spans 15 residues. CDR1 is SGHDT and CDR2 is YYEEEE in the germline V gene. Deletions cut 4 bases from V and 4 bases from J, with 17 bases between.